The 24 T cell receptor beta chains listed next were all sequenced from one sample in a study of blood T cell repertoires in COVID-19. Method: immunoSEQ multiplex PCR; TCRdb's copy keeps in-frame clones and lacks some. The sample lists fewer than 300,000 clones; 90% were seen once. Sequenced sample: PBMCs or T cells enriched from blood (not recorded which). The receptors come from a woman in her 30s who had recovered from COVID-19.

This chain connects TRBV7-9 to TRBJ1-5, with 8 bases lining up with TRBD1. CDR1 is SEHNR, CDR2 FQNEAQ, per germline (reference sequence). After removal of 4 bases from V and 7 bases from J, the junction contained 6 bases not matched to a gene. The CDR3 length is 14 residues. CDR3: CASSSWDRRQPQHF. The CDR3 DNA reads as TGTGCCAGCAGCTCCTGGGACAGGCGGCAGCCCCAGCATTTT.

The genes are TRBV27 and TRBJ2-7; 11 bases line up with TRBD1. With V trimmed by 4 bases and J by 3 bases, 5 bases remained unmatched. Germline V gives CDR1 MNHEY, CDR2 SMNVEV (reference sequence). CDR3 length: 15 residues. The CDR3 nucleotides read TGTGCCAGCAGTTCACCGGGACAGGGGGTCTACGAGCAGTACTTC. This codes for CASSSPGQGVYEQYF.

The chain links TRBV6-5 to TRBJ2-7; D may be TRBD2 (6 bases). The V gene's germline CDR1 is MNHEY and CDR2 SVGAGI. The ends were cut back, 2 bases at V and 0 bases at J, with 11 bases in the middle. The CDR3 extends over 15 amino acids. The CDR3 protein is CASSYLTSSSYEQYF. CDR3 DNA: TGTGCCAGCAGTTACCTCACTAGCAGCTCCTACGAGCAGTACTTC.

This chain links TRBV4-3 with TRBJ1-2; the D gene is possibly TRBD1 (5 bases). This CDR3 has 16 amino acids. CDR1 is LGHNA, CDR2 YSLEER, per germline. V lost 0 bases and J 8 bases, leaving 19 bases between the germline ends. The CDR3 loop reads CASSQEGRGFMDGYTF. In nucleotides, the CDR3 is TGCGCCAGCAGCCAAGAAGGTAGGGGCTTCATGGACGGCTACACCTTC.

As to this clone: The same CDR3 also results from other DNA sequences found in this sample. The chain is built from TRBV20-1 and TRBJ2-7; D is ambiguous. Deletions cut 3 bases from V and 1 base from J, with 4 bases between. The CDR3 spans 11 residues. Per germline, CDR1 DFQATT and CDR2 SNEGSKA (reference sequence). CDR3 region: CSARTSYEQYF. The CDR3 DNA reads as TGCAGTGCTAGGACATCCTACGAGCAGTACTTC.

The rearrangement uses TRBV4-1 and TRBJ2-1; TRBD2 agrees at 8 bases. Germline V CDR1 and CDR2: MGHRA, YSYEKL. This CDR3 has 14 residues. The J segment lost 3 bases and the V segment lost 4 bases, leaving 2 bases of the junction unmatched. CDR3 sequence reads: CASSPGTSYNEQFF. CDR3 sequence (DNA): TGCGCCAGCAGCCCCGGGACTAGCTACAATGAGCAGTTCTTC.

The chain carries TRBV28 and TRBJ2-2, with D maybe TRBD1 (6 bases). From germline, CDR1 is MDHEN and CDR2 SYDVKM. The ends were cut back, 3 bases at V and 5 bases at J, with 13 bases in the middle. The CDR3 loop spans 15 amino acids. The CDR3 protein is CASSFRGRATGELFF. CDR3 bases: TGTGCCAGCAGTTTCAGGGGCAGAGCTACCGGGGAGCTGTTTTTT.

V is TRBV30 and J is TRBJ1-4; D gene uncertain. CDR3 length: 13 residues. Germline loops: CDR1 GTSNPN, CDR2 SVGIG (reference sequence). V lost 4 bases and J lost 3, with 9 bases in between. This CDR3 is CAWNGGPNEKLFF. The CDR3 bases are TGTGCCTGGAACGGTGGGCCTAATGAAAAACTGTTTTTT.

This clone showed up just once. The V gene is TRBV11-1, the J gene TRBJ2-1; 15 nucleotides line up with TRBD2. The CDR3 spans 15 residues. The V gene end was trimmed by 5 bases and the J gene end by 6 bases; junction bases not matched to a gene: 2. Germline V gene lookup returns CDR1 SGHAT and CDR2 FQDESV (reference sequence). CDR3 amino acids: CASSAGLAGGNEQFF. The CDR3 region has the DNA TGTGCCAGCAGCGCGGGACTAGCGGGAGGCAATGAGCAGTTCTTC.

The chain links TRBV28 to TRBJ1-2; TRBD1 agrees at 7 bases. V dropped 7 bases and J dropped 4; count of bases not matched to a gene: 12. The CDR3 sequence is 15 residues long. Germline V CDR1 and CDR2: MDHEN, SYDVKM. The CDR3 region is CASTPYTGVGYGYTF. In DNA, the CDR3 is TGTGCCAGCACCCCTTATACAGGGGTAGGCTATGGCTACACCTTC.

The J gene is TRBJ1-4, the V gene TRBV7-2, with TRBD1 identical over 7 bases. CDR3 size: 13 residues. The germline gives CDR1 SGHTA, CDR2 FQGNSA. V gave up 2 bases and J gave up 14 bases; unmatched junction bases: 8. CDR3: CASSLNTGDALFF. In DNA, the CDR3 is TGTGCCAGCAGCTTAAATACAGGGGATGCTCTGTTTTTT. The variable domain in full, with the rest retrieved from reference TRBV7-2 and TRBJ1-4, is GAGVSQSPSNKVTEKGKDVELRCDPISGHTALYWYRQSLGQGLEFLIYFQGNSAPDKSGLPSDRFSAERTGGSVSTLTIQRTQQEDSAVYLCASSLNTGDALFFGSGTQLSVL.

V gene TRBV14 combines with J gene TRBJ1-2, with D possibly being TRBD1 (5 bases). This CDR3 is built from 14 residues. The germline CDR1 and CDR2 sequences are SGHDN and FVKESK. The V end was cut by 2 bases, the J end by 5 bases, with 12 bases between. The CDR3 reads CASSQFSRAYGYTF. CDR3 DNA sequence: TGTGCCAGCAGCCAATTCTCCAGGGCATATGGCTACACCTTC.

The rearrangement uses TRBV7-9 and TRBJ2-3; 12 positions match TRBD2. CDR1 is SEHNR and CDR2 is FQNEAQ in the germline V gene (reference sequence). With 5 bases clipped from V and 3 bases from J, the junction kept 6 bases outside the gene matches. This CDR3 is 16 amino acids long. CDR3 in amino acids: CASSRTGLAGTDTQYF. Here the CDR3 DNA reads TGTGCCAGCAGCCGTACCGGACTAGCGGGGACAGATACGCAGTATTTT.

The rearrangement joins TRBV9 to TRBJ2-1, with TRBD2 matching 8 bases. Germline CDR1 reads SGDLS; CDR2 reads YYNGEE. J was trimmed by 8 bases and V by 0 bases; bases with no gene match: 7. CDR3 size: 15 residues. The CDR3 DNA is TGTGCCAGCAGCGTAGCAGCGGGAGAGGGCTATGAGCAGTTCTTC. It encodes CASSVAAGEGYEQFF. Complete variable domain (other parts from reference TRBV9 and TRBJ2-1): DSGVTQTPKHLITATGQRVTLRCSPRSGDLSVYWYQQSLDQGLQFLIQYYNGEERAKGNILERFSAQQFPDLHSELNLSSLELGDSALYFCASSVAAGEGYEQFFGPGTRLTVL.

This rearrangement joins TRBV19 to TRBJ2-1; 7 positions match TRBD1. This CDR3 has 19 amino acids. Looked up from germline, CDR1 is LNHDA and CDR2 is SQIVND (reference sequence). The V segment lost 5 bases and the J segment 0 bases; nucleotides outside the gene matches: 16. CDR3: CASSLRQGSVSSSYNEQFF. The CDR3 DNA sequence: TGTGCCAGTAGTCTCCGACAGGGTAGTGTGTCGAGCTCCTACAATGAGCAGTTCTTC.

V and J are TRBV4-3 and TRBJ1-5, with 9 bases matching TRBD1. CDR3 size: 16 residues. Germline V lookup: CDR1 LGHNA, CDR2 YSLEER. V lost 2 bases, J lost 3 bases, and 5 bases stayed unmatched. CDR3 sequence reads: CASSQSGTGINQPQHF. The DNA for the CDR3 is TGCGCCAGCAGCCAAAGCGGGACAGGGATCAATCAGCCCCAGCATTTT.

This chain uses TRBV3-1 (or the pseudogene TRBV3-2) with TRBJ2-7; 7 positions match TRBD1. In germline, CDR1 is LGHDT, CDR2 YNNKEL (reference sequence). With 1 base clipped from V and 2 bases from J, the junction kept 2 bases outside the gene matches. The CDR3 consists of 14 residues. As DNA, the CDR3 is TGTGCCAGCAGCCAAGGGGACAGTGCCTACGAGCAGTACTTC. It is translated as CASSQGDSAYEQYF.

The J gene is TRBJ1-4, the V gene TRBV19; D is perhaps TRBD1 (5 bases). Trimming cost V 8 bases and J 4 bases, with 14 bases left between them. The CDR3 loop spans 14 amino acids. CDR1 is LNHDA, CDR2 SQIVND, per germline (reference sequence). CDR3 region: CASGKGHNNEKLFF. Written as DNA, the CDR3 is TGTGCCAGTGGAAAAGGACACAATAATGAAAAACTGTTTTTT. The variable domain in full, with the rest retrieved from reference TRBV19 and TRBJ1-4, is DGGITQSPKYLFRKEGQNVTLSCEQNLNHDAMYWYRQDPGQGLRLIYYSQIVNDFQKGDIAEGYSVSREKKESFPLTVTSAQKNPTAFYLCASGKGHNNEKLFFGSGTQLSVL.

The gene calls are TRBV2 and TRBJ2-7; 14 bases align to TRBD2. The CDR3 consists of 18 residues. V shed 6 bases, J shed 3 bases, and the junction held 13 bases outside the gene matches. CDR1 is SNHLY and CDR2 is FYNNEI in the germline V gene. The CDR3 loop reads CASRRGSRTSGRLYEQYF. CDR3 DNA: TGTGCCAGCAGGAGAGGGTCACGGACTAGCGGGAGGCTCTACGAGCAGTACTTC.

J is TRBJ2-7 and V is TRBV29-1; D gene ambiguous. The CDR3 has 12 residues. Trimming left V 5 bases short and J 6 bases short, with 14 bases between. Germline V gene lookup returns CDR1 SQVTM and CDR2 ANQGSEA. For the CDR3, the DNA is TGCAGCGTTAAGACTGCCTCTCGCGAGCAGTACTTC. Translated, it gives CSVKTASREQYF.

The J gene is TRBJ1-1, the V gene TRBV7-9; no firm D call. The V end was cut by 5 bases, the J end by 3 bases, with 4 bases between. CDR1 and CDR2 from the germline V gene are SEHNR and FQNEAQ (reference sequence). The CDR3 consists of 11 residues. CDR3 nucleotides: TGTGCCAGCAGCCCCTACACTGAAGCTTTCTTT. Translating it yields CASSPYTEAFF.

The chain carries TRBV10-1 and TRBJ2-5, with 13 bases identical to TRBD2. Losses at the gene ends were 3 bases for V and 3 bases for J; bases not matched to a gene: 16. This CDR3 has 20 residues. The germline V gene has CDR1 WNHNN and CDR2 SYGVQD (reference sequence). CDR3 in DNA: TGCGCCAGCAGTGACCCGAGGACTAGCGGGAGTAACACGAGGAAAGAGACCCAGTACTTC. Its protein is CASSDPRTSGSNTRKETQYF.

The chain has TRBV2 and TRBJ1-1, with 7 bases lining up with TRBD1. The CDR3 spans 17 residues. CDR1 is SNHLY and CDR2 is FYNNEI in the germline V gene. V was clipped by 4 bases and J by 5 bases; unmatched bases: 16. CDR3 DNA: TGTGCCAGCAGTGCCACGATACCTGGGGACAGCGGAACTGAAGCTTTCTTT. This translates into CASSATIPGDSGTEAFF.

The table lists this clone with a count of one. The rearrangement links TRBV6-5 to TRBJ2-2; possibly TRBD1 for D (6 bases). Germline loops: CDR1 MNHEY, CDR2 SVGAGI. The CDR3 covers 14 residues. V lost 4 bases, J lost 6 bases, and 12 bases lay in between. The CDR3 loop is CASSLSKGAGELFF. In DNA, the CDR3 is TGTGCCAGCAGTTTGTCAAAGGGGGCCGGGGAGCTGTTTTTT.